Presented here are 16 T cell receptor beta chains from one specimen sequenced in a study of radiotherapy plus CTLA-4 blockade in lung cancer. Sequenced by immunoSEQ multiplex PCR; TCRdb stores in-frame clones only, minus some. The sample lists 20,000 or so clones, roughly 82% occurring once. This material consisted of peripheral blood, taken from a patient treated with radiotherapy plus ipilimumab. The source of these receptors is a human donor with non-small cell lung cancer whose response to radiotherapy plus ipilimumab could not be evaluated.

The CDR3 DNA reads as TGCGCCAGCAGCCAACTCTGGGGGGACTATGGCTACACCTTC. Translated: CASSQLWGDYGYTF. This chain joins TRBV4-1 and TRBJ1-2, with a weak D call TRBD1 (5 bases). The length of the CDR3 is 14 residues. Germline V gene sequence: CDR1 MGHRA, CDR2 YSYEKL. V was shortened by 2 bases and J by 3 bases, with 10 bases between the two germline ends.

The rearrangement links TRBV5-1 to TRBJ1-1; D possibly corresponds to TRBD1 (6 bases). CDR1 is SGHRS and CDR2 is YFSETQ in the germline V gene. Trimming cost V 6 bases and J 1 base, with 19 bases left between them. The CDR3 is 16 residues long. The CDR3 sequence: CASTPRAGAGNTEAFF. The CDR3 DNA is TGCGCCAGCACCCCCCGGGCAGGGGCAGGGAACACTGAAGCTTTCTTT.

The CDR3 reads CASRDGMPSYEQYF. For the CDR3, the DNA is TGTGCCAGCAGAGACGGGATGCCTTCCTACGAGCAGTACTTC. The chain links TRBV28 to TRBJ2-7; perhaps TRBD2 as D (5 bases). This CDR3 is built from 14 residues. The germline V gene has CDR1 MDHEN and CDR2 SYDVKM. V gave up 6 bases and J gave up 1 base, with 13 bases separating them. The whole variable domain, remainder taken from reference TRBV28 and TRBJ2-7, is DVKVTQSSRYLVKRTGEKVFLECVQDMDHENMFWYRQDPGLGLRLIYFSYDVKMKEKGDIPEGYSVSREKKERFSLILESASTNQTSMYLCASRDGMPSYEQYFGPGTRLTVT.

V is TRBV15 and J is TRBJ1-1; D is uncertain. The CDR3 length is 14 residues. CDR1 LNHNV and CDR2 YYDKDF come from the germline V gene (reference sequence). V was shortened by 1 base and J by 2 bases, with 8 bases between the two germline ends. The CDR3 DNA sequence: TGTGCCACCAGCAGAGGGAGCAGAAACACTGAAGCTTTCTTT. It encodes CATSRGSRNTEAFF.

J is TRBJ2-3 and V is TRBV28; 12 bases match TRBD2. Germline V gene data show CDR1 as MDHEN and CDR2 as SYDVKM. The J segment lost 3 bases and the V segment lost 5 bases, leaving 3 bases of the junction unmatched. CDR3 size: 15 residues. The CDR3, as DNA: TGTGCCAGCAGTACCGGACTAGCGGGGACAGATACGCAGTATTTT. It yields the protein CASSTGLAGTDTQYF.

The chain has TRBV6-5 and TRBJ1-3; TRBD1 agrees at 7 bases. Per the germline V gene, CDR1 is MNHEY and CDR2 is SVGAGI. J gave up 2 bases and V 6 bases, and 7 bases lay outside the gene matches. The CDR3 covers 15 residues. CDR3 in amino acids: CASSPRGTAGNTIYF. CDR3 coding DNA: TGTGCCAGCAGCCCGAGAGGGACAGCTGGAAACACCATATATTTT.

This chain links TRBV18 with TRBJ1-4; possibly TRBD1 for D (5 bases). The CDR3 has 14 amino acids. Per germline, CDR1 KGHSH and CDR2 LQKENI. The V gene lost 3 bases and the J gene lost 5 bases, with 10 bases spanning the gap. The DNA of the CDR3 is TGTGCCAGCTCACCTTCAGGGTACAATGAAAAACTGTTTTTT. It specifies CASSPSGYNEKLFF.

The chain recombines TRBV5-4 with TRBJ2-1, with a weak D call TRBD2 (6 bases). The germline V and J ends were trimmed by 2 bases and 7 bases, with 16 bases remaining between them. This CDR3 contains 15 residues. The germline gives CDR1 SGHNT, CDR2 YYREEE (reference sequence). CDR3 bases: TGTGCCAGCAGCTTCGTGGGAGGACCTACGAATGAGCAGTTCTTC. Translation: CASSFVGGPTNEQFF.

V and J are TRBV11-2 and TRBJ2-7, with 10 nucleotides matching TRBD1. This CDR3 comprises 15 residues. Germline CDR1 SGHAT, CDR2 FQNNGV. Unmatched junction bases numbered 9, after V lost 4 bases and J lost 6 bases. The CDR3 nucleotides are TGTGCCAGCAGCTCAGTCCGGGACAGGGGTTTCGAGCAGTACTTC. Amino acids: CASSSVRDRGFEQYF.

V usage is TRBV4-1 and J usage is TRBJ2-7; 7 bases are shared with TRBD1. With V trimmed by 3 bases and J by 2 bases, 7 bases remained unmatched. CDR1 and CDR2 (germline): MGHRA, YSYEKL. This CDR3 is 15 amino acids long. CDR3 region: CASSQSGTETYEQYF. The CDR3 DNA reads as TGCGCCAGCAGCCAGTCCGGGACAGAGACCTACGAGCAGTACTTC.

The chain has TRBV10-2 and TRBJ2-1; tentative D call: TRBD2 (6 bases). This CDR3 is 12 amino acids long. Germline V gene sequence: CDR1 WSHSY, CDR2 SAAADI. The V end was cut by 8 bases, the J end by 13 bases, with 18 bases between. The CDR3 DNA follows: TGCGCCAGCGCCGATTACCGGGACTTTCAGTTCTTC. It yields the protein CASADYRDFQFF.

The V call is TRBV29-1, the J call TRBJ2-3, with D maybe TRBD2 (6 bases). Germline values: CDR1 SQVTM, CDR2 ANQGSEA. V gave up 8 bases and J gave up 0 bases, with 18 bases separating them. The CDR3 extends over 15 amino acids. CDR3 sequence reads: CSLRLLAQSTDTQYF. The CDR3 nucleotides are TGCAGCCTCCGCTTACTAGCTCAGAGCACAGATACGCAGTATTTT.

J is TRBJ2-7 and V is TRBV6-6; maybe TRBD1 (6 bases). CDR3 length: 16 amino acids. The ends were cut back, 5 bases at V and 7 bases at J, with 24 bases in the middle. Germline CDR1 MNHNY, CDR2 SVGAGI (reference sequence). The CDR3 spells CASSNRGQTAPVEQYF. CDR3 nucleotide sequence: TGTGCCAGCAGTAATCGGGGACAAACTGCTCCGGTGGAGCAGTACTTC.

V gene TRBV4-2 combines with J gene TRBJ2-5; 11 bases are shared with TRBD2. The CDR3 has 16 residues. V dropped 3 bases and J dropped 4; count of bases not matched to a gene: 7. Germline values: CDR1 LGHNA, CDR2 YNFKEQ. The CDR3 loop reads CASSQGSGGARETQYF. CDR3 nucleotide sequence: TGTGCCAGCAGCCAGGGTAGCGGGGGGGCCCGAGAGACCCAGTACTTC.

The gene calls are TRBV5-1 and TRBJ2-3; 8 bases line up with TRBD2. The CDR3 contains 16 residues. Germline CDR1 is SGHRS and CDR2 is YFSETQ. Unmatched junction bases numbered 9, after V lost 1 base and J lost 5 bases. The CDR3 loop is CASSLREGISLDTQYF. For the CDR3, the DNA is TGCGCCAGCAGCTTGCGGGAGGGAATCTCTTTAGATACGCAGTATTTT.

V and J are TRBV7-9 and TRBJ1-1; 8 bases match TRBD1. The germline V gene encodes CDR1 SEHNR and CDR2 FQNEAQ (reference sequence). This CDR3 is built from 14 residues. With V trimmed by 4 bases and J by 10 bases, 11 bases remained unmatched. The CDR3 is CASSSDREGRGAFF. In DNA, the CDR3 is TGTGCCAGCAGCTCGGACAGGGAAGGAAGGGGAGCTTTCTTT.